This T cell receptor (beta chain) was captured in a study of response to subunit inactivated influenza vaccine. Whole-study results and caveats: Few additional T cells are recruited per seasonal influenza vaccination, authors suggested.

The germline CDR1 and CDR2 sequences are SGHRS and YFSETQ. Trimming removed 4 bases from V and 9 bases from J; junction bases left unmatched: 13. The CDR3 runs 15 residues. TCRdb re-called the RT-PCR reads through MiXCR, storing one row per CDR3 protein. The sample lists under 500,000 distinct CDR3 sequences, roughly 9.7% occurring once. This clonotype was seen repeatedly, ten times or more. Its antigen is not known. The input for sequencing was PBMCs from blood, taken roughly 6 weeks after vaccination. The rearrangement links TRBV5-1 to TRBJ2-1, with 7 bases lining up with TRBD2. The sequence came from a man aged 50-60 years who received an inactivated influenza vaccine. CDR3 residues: CASSTSRLAEGEQFF. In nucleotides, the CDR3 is TGCGCCAGCAGCACCTCAAGACTAGCCGAGGGTGAGCAGTTCTTC.